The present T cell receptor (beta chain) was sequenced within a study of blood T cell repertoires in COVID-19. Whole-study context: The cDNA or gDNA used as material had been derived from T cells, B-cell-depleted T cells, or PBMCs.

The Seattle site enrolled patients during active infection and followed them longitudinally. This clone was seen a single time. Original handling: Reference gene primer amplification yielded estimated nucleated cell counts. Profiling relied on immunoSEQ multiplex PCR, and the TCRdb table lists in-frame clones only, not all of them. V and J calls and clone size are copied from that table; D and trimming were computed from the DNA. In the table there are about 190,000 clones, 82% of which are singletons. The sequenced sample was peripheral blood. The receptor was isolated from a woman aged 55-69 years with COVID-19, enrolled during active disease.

The CDR3 here is CASSTDRGSSETQYF. In DNA, the CDR3 is TGTGCCAGCAGCACTGACAGGGGTAGTTCTGAGACCCAGTACTTC. The chain couples TRBV7-2 to TRBJ2-5; 8 bases are a match to TRBD1. The V segment lost 5 bases and the J segment 5 bases; nucleotides outside the gene matches: 10. There are 15 residues in the CDR3. Germline V CDR1 and CDR2: SGHTA, FQGNSA.